This T cell receptor beta chain was sequenced for a study of identical twins. Each CDR3 protein is one row after TCRdb ran MiXCR on the 5' RACE reads. The sample shows 410,000 or so distinct CDR3 sequences, about a fifth of them seen only once. This clonotype has just a few counts. This TCR came from a man aged 45-60 years in good health. The sample consisted of naive T cells sorted from blood.

CDR3 nucleotides: TGTGCCAGCTCAATTACGGACAGGGGGAACGAGCAGTACTTC. It codes for CASSITDRGNEQYF. The chain has TRBV18 and TRBJ2-7; 10 nucleotides line up with TRBD1. After removal of 5 bases from V and 5 bases from J, the junction contained 6 bases not matched to a gene. The germline V gene has CDR1 KGHSH and CDR2 LQKENI. The CDR3 loop spans 14 amino acids.